A selection of T cell receptor beta chains follows, all from one sample in a study of blood T cells in healthy people across ages. TCRdb re-derived calls from the 5' RACE reads in MiXCR, one entry per CDR3 protein. This table has 1.5 million to 2 million distinct CDR3 sequences, 28% appearing once. Sequencing input: blood. The receptors stem from a woman in her thirties in good health. Both conserved end residues are part of each CDR3. Each record gives: J gene, V gene, clone size, D gene, CDR3 protein, CDR3 DNA. The D gene is left open where the match is weak. A clone size is listed for some rows: how often the clone was seen (once, few, many), or a class if it is expanded.

TRBJ2-5	TRBV3-1	.	.	CASSQVSRLIETQYF	TGTGCCAGCAGCCAAGTTAGTCGGCTGATAGAGACCCAGTACTTC
TRBJ2-5	TRBV9	.	.	CASSVASHQETQYF	TGTGCCAGCAGCGTAGCAAGCCACCAAGAGACCCAGTACTTC
TRBJ2-1	TRBV7-8	.	.	CASSQSGERALYNEQFF	TGTGCCAGCAGCCAAAGTGGGGAACGGGCACTGTACAATGAGCAGTTCTTC
TRBJ2-2	TRBV4-1	once	.	CASMVNRVTGELFF	TGCGCCAGCATGGTTAACAGGGTGACCGGGGAGCTGTTTTTT
TRBJ2-7	TRBV12-3/TRBV12-4	few	TRBD1	CASTPLSGQGYEQYF	TGTGCCAGCACCCCCCTCTCGGGACAGGGGTACGAGCAGTACTTC
TRBJ2-5	TRBV24-1	many	TRBD1	CATSDLRSGQGETQYF	TGTGCCACCAGTGATTTGCGGTCGGGACAGGGTGAGACCCAGTACTTC
TRBJ1-2	TRBV12-3/TRBV12-4	few	.	CASTRGVVNYGYTF	TGTGCCAGCACTCGGGGGGTGGTGAACTATGGCTACACCTTC
TRBJ2-7	TRBV29-1	few	TRBD1	CSVAAGQGAYEQYF	TGCAGCGTTGCAGCGGGACAGGGGGCTTACGAGCAGTACTTC
TRBJ2-7	TRBV3-1	few	.	CASSPTRGRGNEQYF	TGTGCCAGCAGCCCCACTCGCGGGCGCGGGAACGAGCAGTACTTC
TRBJ1-6	TRBV12-3/TRBV12-4	few	TRBD1	CASSLQGSHSPLHF	TGTGCCAGCAGTCTACAGGGGAGTCATTCACCCCTCCACTTT
TRBJ2-3	TRBV12-3/TRBV12-4	.	.	CASGFSADAQYF	TGTGCCAGCGGATTTAGCGCAGATGCGCAGTATTTT
TRBJ1-2	TRBV10-3	.	TRBD1	CAISETDRGDYGYTF	TGTGCCATCAGTGAGACGGACAGGGGGGACTATGGCTACACCTTC
TRBJ1-3	TRBV3-1	.	.	CASSYSTRDLSGNTIYF	TGTGCCAGCAGCTATTCTACGAGGGATCTCTCTGGAAACACCATATATTTT
TRBJ2-1	TRBV2	few	.	CASRAGEQFF	TGTGCCAGCAGGGCGGGGGAGCAGTTCTTC
TRBJ2-5	TRBV6-2/TRBV6-3	.	.	CTSSSGETQYF	TGTACCAGCAGTTCGGGGGAGACCCAGTACTTC